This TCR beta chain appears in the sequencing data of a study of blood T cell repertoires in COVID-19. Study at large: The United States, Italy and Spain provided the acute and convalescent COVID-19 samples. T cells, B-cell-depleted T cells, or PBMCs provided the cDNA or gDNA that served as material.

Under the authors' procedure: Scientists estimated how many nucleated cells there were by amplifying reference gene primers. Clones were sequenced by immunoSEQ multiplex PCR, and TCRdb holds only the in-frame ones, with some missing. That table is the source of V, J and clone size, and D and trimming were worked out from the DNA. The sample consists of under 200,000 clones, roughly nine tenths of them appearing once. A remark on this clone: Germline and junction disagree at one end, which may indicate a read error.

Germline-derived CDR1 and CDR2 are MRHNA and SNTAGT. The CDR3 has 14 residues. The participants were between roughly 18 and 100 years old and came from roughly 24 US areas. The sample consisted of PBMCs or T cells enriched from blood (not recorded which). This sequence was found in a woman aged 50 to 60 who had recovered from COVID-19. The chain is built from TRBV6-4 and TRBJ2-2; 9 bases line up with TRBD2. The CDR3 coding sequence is TGCCCGACAAGCGGGAGGCCGAACACCGGGGAGCTGTTTTTT. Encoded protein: CPTSGRPNTGELFF.